The rows below give T cell receptor beta chains drawn from one sample of a study of read filtering for tumor transcriptome and immune sequencing. TCRdb independently ran MiXCR on the reads; one entry per CDR3 protein. In the table there are more than 70,000 distinct CDR3 sequences, roughly 21% of which are singletons. The sample comprised a population of CD138-negative cells sorted from bone marrow. These receptors all stem from a donor aged 40 or over with multiple myeloma. The CDR3 runs from the conserved cysteine through the conserved F or W. Each record gives: V gene, clone size, CDR3 length, J gene, D gene, CDR3 protein, CDR3 DNA. The D gene is left open where the match is weak. Clone sizes are given selectively: once, few, many, or a class where the clone is expanded.

>TRBV4-1|many|13|TRBJ2-1|TRBD1
CASSPGDRAEQFF
TGCGCCAGCAGCCCAGGGGACAGGGCTGAGCAGTTCTTC
>TRBV7-9|few|13|TRBJ1-1|TRBD1
CASSLNGQGEAFF
TGTGCCAGCAGCTTGAATGGACAGGGAGAAGCTTTCTTT
>TRBV11-2|many|14|TRBJ2-1|.
CASTVDREYNEQFF
TGTGCCAGCACCGTTGACCGGGAATACAATGAGCAGTTCTTC
>TRBV18|.|12|TRBJ1-2|TRBD1
CASSSSGDREAF
TGTGCCAGCTCATCCTCCGGGGACAGGGAAGCCTTC
>TRBV27|.|15|TRBJ1-5|.
CASAQGGGSNQPQHF
TGTGCCAGCGCGCAAGGGGGGGGTAGCAATCAGCCCCAGCATTTT
>TRBV9|few|11|TRBJ1-5|.
CASGRDQPQHF
TGTGCCAGCGGGCGAGATCAGCCCCAGCATTTT
>TRBV7-3|many|15|TRBJ2-3|TRBD2
CASSYLAGGSDTQYF
TGTGCCAGCAGCTACCTAGCGGGGGGGTCGGATACGCAGTATTTT
>TRBV5-1|many|18|TRBJ2-6|.
CASSLQLGGPSGANVLTF
TGCGCCAGCAGCTTGCAGCTGGGGGGGCCGTCTGGGGCCAACGTCCTGACTTTC
>TRBV30|many|14|TRBJ1-1|.
CAWTNGQLNTEAFF
TGTGCCTGGACCAACGGACAGTTGAACACTGAAGCTTTCTTT
>TRBV5-1|many|14|TRBJ1-1|.
CASSWGGSDTEAFF
TGCGCTAGCAGCTGGGGGGGGTCGGACACTGAAGCTTTCTTT
>TRBV4-1|many|14|TRBJ1-1|.
CASSLISTAREAFF
TGCGCCAGCAGCCTTATCTCCACGGCCAGGGAGGCTTTCTTT
>TRBV6-6|many|15|TRBJ2-3|.
CASSYVTTRGDTQYF
TGTGCCAGCAGTTACGTGACTACAAGAGGAGATACGCAGTATTTT
>TRBV19|few|16|TRBJ2-5|TRBD1
CASSKRTGGGGETQYF
TGTGCCAGTAGTAAACGGACAGGGGGCGGTGGAGAGACCCAGTACTTC
>TRBV7-9|many|12|TRBJ2-1|.
CASSWQGNEQFF
TGTGCCAGCAGCTGGCAGGGAAATGAGCAGTTCTTC
>TRBV4-1|many|17|TRBJ2-5|.
CASSPLKITSYQETQYF
TGCGCCAGCAGCCCTCTAAAAATAACCTCGTACCAAGAGACCCAGTACTTC
>TRBV30|many|15|TRBJ2-3|TRBD1
CAWSEDRGLTDTQYF
TGTGCCTGGAGTGAAGACAGGGGATTAACGGATACGCAGTATTTT
>TRBV28|many|15|TRBJ1-5|.
CASMEGPILNQPQHF
TGTGCCAGCATGGAGGGGCCTATACTCAATCAGCCCCAGCATTTT
>TRBV20-1|many|13|TRBJ1-2|.
CSARGGELYGYTF
TGCAGTGCTAGAGGGGGGGAGCTTTATGGCTACACCTTC
>TRBV12-3/TRBV12-4|.|13|TRBJ1-2|.
CASSQTGQTGYTF
TGTGCCAGCAGCCAGACCGGGCAGACTGGCTACACCTTC
>TRBV7-9|.|18|TRBJ2-6|TRBD2
CATTYPRGVASGANVLTF
TGTGCCACAACGTACCCACGGGGGGTGGCTTCTGGGGCCAACGTCCTGACTTTC
>TRBV28|many|15|TRBJ2-7|.
CASSLYRDTSYEQYF
TGTGCCAGCAGTTTGTACCGGGACACCTCCTACGAGCAGTACTTC
>TRBV2|.|13|TRBJ1-5|.
CASTQGLGQPQHF
TGTGCCAGCACCCAGGGGTTGGGTCAGCCCCAGCATTTT
>TRBV6-2/TRBV6-3|many|13|TRBJ1-5|.
CASSGGLVQPQHF
TGTGCCAGCAGCGGGGGCTTGGTTCAGCCCCAGCATTTT
>TRBV5-1|many|15|TRBJ1-4|TRBD1
CASSSGTAEGEKLFF
TGCGCCAGCAGCTCGGGGACAGCCGAGGGTGAAAAACTGTTTTTT
>TRBV20-1|.|13|TRBJ2-5|.
CSARLSGQETQYF
TGCAGTGCTAGATTGAGCGGGCAAGAGACCCAGTACTTC
>TRBV24-1|few|16|TRBJ2-1|TRBD1
CATSDPRQGRNNEQFF
TGTGCCACCAGTGATCCTCGACAGGGGAGGAACAATGAGCAGTTCTTC
>TRBV5-1|.|16|TRBJ2-3|.
CASSPTWGANADTQYF
TGCGCCAGCAGCCCGACGTGGGGGGCGAACGCAGATACGCAGTATTTT
>TRBV12-3/TRBV12-4|many|15|TRBJ2-3|TRBD2
CASSLGLAGAGTQYF
TGTGCCAGCAGTCTTGGACTAGCGGGGGCAGGTACGCAGTATTTT
>TRBV12-3/TRBV12-4|many|13|TRBJ1-1|.
CASSLSYGAEAFF
TGTGCCAGCAGTTTGAGTTATGGCGCTGAAGCTTTCTTT
>TRBV3-1|many|15|TRBJ1-1|.
CASSHFLRMNTEAFF
TGTGCCAGCAGCCATTTTTTACGGATGAACACTGAAGCTTTCTTT
>TRBV5-1|few|16|TRBJ1-5|.
CASSLWGFGSNQPQHF
TGCGCCAGCAGCTTGTGGGGATTTGGGAGCAATCAGCCCCAGCATTTT
>TRBV19|many|13|TRBJ2-3|.
CASTPGGADTQYF
TGTGCCAGTACACCAGGAGGGGCAGATACGCAGTATTTT
>TRBV2|many|13|TRBJ2-5|.
CASSEARLETQYF
TGTGCCAGCAGTGAGGCCAGATTGGAGACCCAGTACTTC
>TRBV29-1|many|13|TRBJ1-2|TRBD1
CSVLPGGHYGYTF
TGCAGCGTTCTCCCAGGGGGTCACTATGGCTACACCTTC
>TRBV3-1|.|12|TRBJ2-7|.
CASSLQGHGQYF
TGTGCCAGCAGTCTACAGGGTCACGGGCAGTACTTC
>TRBV2|many|16|TRBJ2-5|TRBD2
CASSGRTSGSQETQYF
TGTGCCAGCAGTGGGAGGACTAGCGGGTCACAAGAGACCCAGTACTTC
>TRBV6-2/TRBV6-3|few|16|TRBJ1-2|TRBD1
CASSPGPGQVIGGYTF
TGTGCCAGCAGTCCCGGACCGGGACAGGTTATCGGAGGCTACACCTTC
>TRBV11-2|many|15|TRBJ2-7|.
CASSLVGNHFYEQYF
TGTGCCAGCAGCTTAGTTGGCAACCACTTCTACGAGCAGTACTTC
>TRBV5-1|few|16|TRBJ1-1|TRBD1
CASSPGQGALDTEAFF
TGCGCCAGCAGCCCCGGACAGGGGGCTTTGGACACTGAAGCTTTCTTT
>TRBV19|.|13|TRBJ1-5|.
CASSPYGNQPQHF
TGTGCCAGTAGTCCGTACGGCAATCAGCCCCAGCATTTT
>TRBV2|.|15|TRBJ1-4|.
CASNGGQTKNEKLFF
TGTGCCAGCAATGGCGGACAGACTAAGAATGAAAAACTGTTTTTT
>TRBV29-1|many|13|TRBJ2-5|.
CSVEARGGETQYF
TGCAGCGTTGAGGCAAGGGGAGGAGAGACCCAGTACTTC
>TRBV2|.|13|TRBJ2-2|.
CASNFGGTGELFF
TGTGCCAGCAATTTCGGGGGAACCGGGGAGCTGTTTTTT
>TRBV4-1|many|16|TRBJ1-6|.
CASSQVPSQGSSPLHF
TGCGCCAGCAGCCAAGTCCCCTCTCAGGGTAGTTCACCCCTCCACTTT
>TRBV7-2|many|16|TRBJ1-4|.
CASSKRTVATNEKLFF
TGTGCCAGCAGCAAACGGACGGTCGCAACTAATGAAAAACTGTTTTTT
>TRBV5-1|many|16|TRBJ1-1|.
CASSIQGAIMNTEAFF
TGCGCCAGCAGTATCCAAGGGGCGATCATGAACACTGAAGCTTTCTTT
>TRBV28|.|15|TRBJ1-2|.
CASSTPGQGADGYTF
TGTGCCAGCAGCACCCCAGGGCAAGGAGCAGATGGCTACACCTTC
>TRBV7-9|medium-sized|13|TRBJ2-1|.
CASLVRGGDEQFF
TGTGCCAGCTTGGTCAGGGGGGGGGATGAGCAGTTCTTC
>TRBV6-1|.|16|TRBJ2-7|TRBD1
CASSLMGGTGSYEQYF
TGTGCCAGCAGTCTGATGGGCGGGACAGGTTCCTACGAGCAGTACTTC
>TRBV5-1|many|14|TRBJ2-7|.
CASSLDLNSYEQYF
TGCGCCAGCAGCTTGGATTTGAACTCCTACGAGCAGTACTTC
>TRBV18|.|11|TRBJ1-1|.
CASSPPTEAFF
TGTGCCAGCTCACCCCCCACTGAAGCTTTCTTT